The text below deals with one T cell receptor beta chain. Profiled with immunoSEQ multiplex PCR; TCRdb holds only in-frame clones, not every one. The table shows some 120,000 clones, with 80% to 90% occurring only once. The data were taken from a study of radiation and T cells in renal cell carcinoma. Time point denoted: blood 2 weeks post-SBRT. The treatment was: 15 Gy SBRT to primary tumor, nephrectomy 4 weeks later. Serial blood draws occurred at baseline and 2 and 4 weeks post-SBRT. This renal cell carcinoma was of the clear cell type. The V gene end was trimmed by 4 bases and the J gene end by 5 bases; junction bases not matched to a gene: 11. The CDR3 has 16 residues. Germline lookup yields CDR1 MNHEY and CDR2 SVGAGI.

This chain uses TRBV6-5 with TRBJ1-2; 9 bases are a match to TRBD1. Here the sequenced sample was blood, taken from a patient whose treatment included radiotherapy and nephrectomy. The source is an older woman with renal cell carcinoma. In DNA, the CDR3 is TGTGCCAGCAGTTTTTTCGGACAGGGGCGAGGGTATGGCTACACCTTC. Translating gives CASSFFGQGRGYGYTF.